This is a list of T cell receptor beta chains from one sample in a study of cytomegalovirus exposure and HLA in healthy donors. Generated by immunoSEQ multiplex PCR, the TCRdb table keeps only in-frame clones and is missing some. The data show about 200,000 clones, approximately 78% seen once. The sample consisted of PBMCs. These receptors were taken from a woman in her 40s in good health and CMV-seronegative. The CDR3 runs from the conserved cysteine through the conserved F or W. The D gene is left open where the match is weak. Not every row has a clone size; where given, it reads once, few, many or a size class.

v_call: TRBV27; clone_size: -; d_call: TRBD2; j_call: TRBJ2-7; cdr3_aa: CASSLLSGRAWEQYF; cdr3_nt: TGTGCCAGCAGTCTCCTTAGCGGGAGGGCTTGGGAGCAGTACTTC
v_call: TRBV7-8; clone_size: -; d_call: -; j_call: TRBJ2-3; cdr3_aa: CASSLDQPGSTDTQYF; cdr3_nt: TGTGCCAGCAGCTTAGATCAACCCGGTAGCACAGATACGCAGTATTTT
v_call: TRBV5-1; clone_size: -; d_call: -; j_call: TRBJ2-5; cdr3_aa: CASSFSGLPAETQYF; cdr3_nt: TGCGCCAGCAGCTTCTCCGGACTCCCCGCGGAGACCCAGTACTTC
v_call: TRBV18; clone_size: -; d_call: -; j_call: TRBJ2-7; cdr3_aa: CASRDTRSGEQYF; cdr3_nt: TGTGCCAGCAGGGACACCCGGTCGGGCGAGCAGTACTTC
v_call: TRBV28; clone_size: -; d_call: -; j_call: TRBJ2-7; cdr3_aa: CASSSGPGGHYEQYF; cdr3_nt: TGTGCCAGCAGTTCGGGACCTGGGGGACACTACGAGCAGTACTTC
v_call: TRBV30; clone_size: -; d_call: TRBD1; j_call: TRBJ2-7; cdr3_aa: CAWSGNQGDNHYEQYF; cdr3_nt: TGTGCCTGGAGCGGCAACCAGGGGGATAACCATTACGAGCAGTACTTC
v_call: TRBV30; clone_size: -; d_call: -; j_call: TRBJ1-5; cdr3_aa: CAWSVLGSNQPQHF; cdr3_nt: TGTGCCTGGAGTGTCCTAGGAAGCAATCAGCCCCAGCATTTT
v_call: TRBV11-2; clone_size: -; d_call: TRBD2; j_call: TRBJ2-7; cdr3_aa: CASSWTSGSEGEQYF; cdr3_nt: TGTGCCAGCAGCTGGACTAGCGGGAGTGAAGGAGAACAGTACTTC
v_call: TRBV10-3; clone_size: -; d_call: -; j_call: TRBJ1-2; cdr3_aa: CAISGPSNDRRYYGYTF; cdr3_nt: TGTGCCATCAGTGGGCCCTCGAACGACAGACGATACTATGGCTACACCTTC
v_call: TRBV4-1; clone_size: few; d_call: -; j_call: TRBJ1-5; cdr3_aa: CASSQVGQYQPQHF; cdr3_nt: TGCGCCAGCAGCCAAGTTGGGCAGTATCAGCCCCAGCATTTT
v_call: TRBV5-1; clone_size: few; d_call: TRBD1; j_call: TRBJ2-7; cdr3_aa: CASSPGTGGTAEYF; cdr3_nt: TGCGCCAGCAGCCCAGGGACAGGGGGGACGGCGGAGTACTTC
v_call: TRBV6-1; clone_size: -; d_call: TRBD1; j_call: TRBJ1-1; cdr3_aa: CASSRTGVTEAFF; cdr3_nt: TGTGCCAGCAGTCGTACAGGGGTCACTGAAGCTTTCTTT
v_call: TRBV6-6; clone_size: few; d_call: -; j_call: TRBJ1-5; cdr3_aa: CASSYDGSGNQPQHF; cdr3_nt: TGTGCCAGCAGTTACGATGGCAGCGGCAATCAGCCCCAGCATTTT
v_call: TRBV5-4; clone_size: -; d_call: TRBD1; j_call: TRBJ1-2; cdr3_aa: CASSLRQGTLNYGYTF; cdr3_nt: TGTGCCAGCAGCTTGCGACAGGGGACCCTTAACTATGGCTACACCTTC
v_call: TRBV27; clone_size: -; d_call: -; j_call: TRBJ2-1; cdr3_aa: CASSFPQGQFF; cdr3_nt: TGTGCCAGCAGTTTCCCCCAGGGGCAGTTCTTC
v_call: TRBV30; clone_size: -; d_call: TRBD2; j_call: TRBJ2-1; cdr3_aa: CAWSVSGREGYNEQFF; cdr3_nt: TGTGCCTGGAGTGTAAGTGGGCGGGAGGGGTACAATGAGCAGTTCTTC
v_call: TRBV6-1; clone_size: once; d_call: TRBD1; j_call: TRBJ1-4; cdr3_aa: CASSAGTDIQKLFF; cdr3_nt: TGTGCCAGCAGCGCAGGGACAGATATCCAAAAACTGTTTTTT
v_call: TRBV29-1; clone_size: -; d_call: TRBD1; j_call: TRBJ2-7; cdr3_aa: CSTISGQSYEQYF; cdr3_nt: TGCAGCACGATCTCGGGACAGTCCTACGAGCAGTACTTC
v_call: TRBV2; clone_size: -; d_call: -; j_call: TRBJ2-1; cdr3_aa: CASSEEGVPGDEQFF; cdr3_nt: TGTGCCAGCAGTGAAGAGGGAGTCCCCGGGGATGAGCAGTTCTTC
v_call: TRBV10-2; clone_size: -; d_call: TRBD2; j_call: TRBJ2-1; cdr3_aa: CASLGGRVNEQFF; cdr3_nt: TGCGCCAGCCTAGGCGGGAGAGTCAATGAGCAGTTCTTC
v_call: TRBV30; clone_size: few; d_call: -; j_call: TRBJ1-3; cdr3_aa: CASNPGNTIYF; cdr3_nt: TGTGCTTCAAATCCTGGAAACACCATATATTTT
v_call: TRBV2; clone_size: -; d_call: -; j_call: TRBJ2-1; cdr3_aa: CASRRFLEGHNEQFF; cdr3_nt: TGTGCCAGCAGGAGGTTTTTGGAGGGTCACAATGAGCAGTTCTTC
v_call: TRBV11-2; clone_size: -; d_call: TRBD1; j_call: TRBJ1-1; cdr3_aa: CASSLRDGTGTIRTEAFF; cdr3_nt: TGTGCCAGCAGCTTAAGGGACGGGACAGGGACTATTAGGACTGAAGCTTTCTTT
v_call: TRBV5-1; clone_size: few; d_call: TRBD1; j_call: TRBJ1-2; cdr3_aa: CASSMDRAYGYTF; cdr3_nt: TGCGCCAGCAGCATGGACAGGGCGTATGGCTACACCTTC
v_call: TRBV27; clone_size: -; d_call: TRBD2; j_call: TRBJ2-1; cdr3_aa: CASSFGGRVAYEQFF; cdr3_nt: TGTGCCAGCAGTTTTGGAGGGAGGGTGGCCTATGAGCAGTTCTTC
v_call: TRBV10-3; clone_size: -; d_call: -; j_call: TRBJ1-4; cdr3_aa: CAIGGGRGEKLFF; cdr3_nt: TGTGCCATCGGGGGGGGGCGGGGTGAAAAACTGTTTTTT
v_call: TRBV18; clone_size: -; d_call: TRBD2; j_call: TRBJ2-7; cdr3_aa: CASSQPAGVGEQYF; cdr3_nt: TGTGCCAGCTCGCAACCCGCGGGGGTGGGGGAGCAGTACTTC
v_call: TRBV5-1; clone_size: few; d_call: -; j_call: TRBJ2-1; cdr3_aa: CASEETGGNEQFF; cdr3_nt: TGCGCCAGCGAGGAGACCGGCGGCAATGAGCAGTTCTTC
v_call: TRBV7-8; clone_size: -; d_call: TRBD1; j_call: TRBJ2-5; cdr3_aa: CASSPSGQGGLETQYF; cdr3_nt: TGTGCCAGCAGCCCTTCAGGACAGGGCGGATTAGAGACCCAGTACTTC
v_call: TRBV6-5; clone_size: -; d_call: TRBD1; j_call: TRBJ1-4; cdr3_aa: CASSNDGTGNEKLFF; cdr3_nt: TGTGCCAGCAGCAATGATGGGACAGGAAATGAAAAACTGTTTTTT
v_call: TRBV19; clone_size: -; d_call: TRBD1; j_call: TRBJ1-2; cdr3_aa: CASRDRVNGYTF; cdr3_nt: TGTGCCAGCCGGGACAGGGTGAACGGCTACACCTTC
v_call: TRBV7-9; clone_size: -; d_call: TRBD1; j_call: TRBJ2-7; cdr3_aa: CAASSRDRGHEQYF; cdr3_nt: TGTGCCGCGAGTAGCCGGGACAGGGGCCACGAGCAGTACTTC
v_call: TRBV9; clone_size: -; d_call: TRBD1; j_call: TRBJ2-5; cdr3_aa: CASSVGWRNRGVETQYF; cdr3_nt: TGTGCCAGCAGCGTAGGTTGGCGGAACAGGGGGGTAGAGACCCAGTACTTC
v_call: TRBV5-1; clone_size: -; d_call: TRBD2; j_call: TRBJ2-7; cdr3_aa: CASSLERLADPEQYF; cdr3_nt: TGCGCCAGCAGCTTGGAGCGACTAGCGGACCCCGAGCAGTACTTC
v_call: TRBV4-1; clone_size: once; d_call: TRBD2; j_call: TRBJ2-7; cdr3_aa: CASSQGGFWTYEQYF; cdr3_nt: TGCGCCAGCAGCCAGGGGGGGTTCTGGACCTACGAGCAGTACTTC
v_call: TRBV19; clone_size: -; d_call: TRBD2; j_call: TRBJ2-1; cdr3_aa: CASSMGTSGRRVQFF; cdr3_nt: TGTGCCAGTAGTATGGGGACTAGCGGGAGGAGAGTACAGTTCTTC
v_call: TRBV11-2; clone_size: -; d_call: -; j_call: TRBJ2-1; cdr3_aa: CASSRLAEFYNEQFF; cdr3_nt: TGTGCCAGCAGCCGATTAGCGGAATTCTACAATGAGCAGTTCTTC
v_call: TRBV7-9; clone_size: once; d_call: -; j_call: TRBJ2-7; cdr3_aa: CASSLAGLYEQYF; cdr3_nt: TGTGCCAGCAGCTTAGCGGGACTCTACGAGCAGTACTTC
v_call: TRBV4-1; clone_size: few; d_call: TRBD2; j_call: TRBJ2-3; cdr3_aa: CASSRNPLAGSTDTQYF; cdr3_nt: TGCGCCAGCAGCCGGAACCCGCTAGCGGGTAGCACAGATACGCAGTATTTT
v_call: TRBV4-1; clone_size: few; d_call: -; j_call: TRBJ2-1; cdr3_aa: CASSSGQYNEQFF; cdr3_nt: TGCGCCAGCAGCAGTGGACAGTACAATGAGCAGTTCTTC
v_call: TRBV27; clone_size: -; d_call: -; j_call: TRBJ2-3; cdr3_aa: CASSSQASSLADTQYF; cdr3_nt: TGTGCCAGCAGTTCTCAGGCTAGCAGTCTCGCAGATACGCAGTATTTT
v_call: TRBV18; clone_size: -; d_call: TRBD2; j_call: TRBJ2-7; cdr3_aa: CASSLSGRAYEQYF; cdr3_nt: TGTGCCAGCTCACTTAGCGGGAGAGCATACGAGCAGTACTTC
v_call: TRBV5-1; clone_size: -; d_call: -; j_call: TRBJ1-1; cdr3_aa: CASSLGQALMNTEAFF; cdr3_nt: TGCGCCAGCAGCTTGGGGCAGGCTTTGATGAACACTGAAGCTTTCTTT
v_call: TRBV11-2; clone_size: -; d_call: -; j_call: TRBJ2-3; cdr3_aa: CASSGAEEYF; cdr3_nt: TGTGCCAGCAGCGGAGCAGAGGAGTATTTT
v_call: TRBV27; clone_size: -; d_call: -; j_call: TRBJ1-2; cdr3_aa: CASSFFFGGDVVYTF; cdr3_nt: TGTGCCAGCAGTTTCTTTTTCGGAGGCGACGTCGTCTACACCTTC
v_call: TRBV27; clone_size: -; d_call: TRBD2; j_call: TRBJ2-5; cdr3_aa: CASSSARERFPGQETQYF; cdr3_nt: TGTGCCAGCAGTTCGGCGCGGGAGCGCTTCCCGGGACAAGAGACCCAGTACTTC
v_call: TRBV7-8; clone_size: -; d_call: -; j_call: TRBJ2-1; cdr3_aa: CASSLGNRVRNEQFF; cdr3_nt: TGTGCCAGCAGCTTAGGTAACAGGGTACGGAATGAGCAGTTCTTC
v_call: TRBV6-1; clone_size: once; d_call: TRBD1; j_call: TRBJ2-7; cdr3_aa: CASSEALGTGGEQYF; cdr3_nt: TGTGCCAGCAGTGAAGCCTTAGGGACAGGGGGTGAGCAGTACTTC
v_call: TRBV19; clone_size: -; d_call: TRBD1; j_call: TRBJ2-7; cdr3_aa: CASSIGTARNEQYF; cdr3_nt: TGTGCCAGTAGTATCGGGACAGCCAGGAACGAGCAGTACTTC
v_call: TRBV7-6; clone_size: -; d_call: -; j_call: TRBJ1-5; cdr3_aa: CASRKPDQGQPQHF; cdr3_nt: TGTGCCAGCAGAAAACCAGACCAGGGGCAGCCCCAGCATTTT
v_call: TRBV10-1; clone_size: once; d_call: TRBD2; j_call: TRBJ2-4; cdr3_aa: CASREGLAGGVGVAKNIQYF; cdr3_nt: TGCGCCAGCAGAGAAGGACTAGCGGGAGGGGTGGGAGTTGCCAAAAACATTCAGTACTTC
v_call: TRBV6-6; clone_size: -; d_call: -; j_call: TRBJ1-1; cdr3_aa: CASSSTPNTEAFF; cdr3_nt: TGTGCCAGCAGTTCCACACCGAACACTGAAGCTTTCTTT
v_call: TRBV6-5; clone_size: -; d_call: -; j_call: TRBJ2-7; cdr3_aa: CASSTGRGEWEEQYF; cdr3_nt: TGTGCCAGCAGTACCGGCAGGGGTGAATGGGAAGAGCAGTACTTC
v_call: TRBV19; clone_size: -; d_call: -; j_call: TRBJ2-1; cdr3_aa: CASSVTAYNEQFF; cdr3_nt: TGTGCCAGTAGTGTTACAGCATACAATGAGCAGTTCTTC
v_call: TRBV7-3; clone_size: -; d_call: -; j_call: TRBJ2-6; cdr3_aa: CASSFGGSGANVLTF; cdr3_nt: TGTGCCAGCAGCTTTGGGGGGTCTGGGGCCAACGTCCTGACTTTC
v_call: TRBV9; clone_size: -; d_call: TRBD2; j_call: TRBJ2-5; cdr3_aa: CASSVEGLAGGVETQYF; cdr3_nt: TGTGCCAGCAGCGTAGAGGGTTTAGCGGGAGGAGTCGAGACCCAGTACTTC
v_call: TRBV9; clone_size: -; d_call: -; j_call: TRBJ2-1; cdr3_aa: CASSASYEQFF; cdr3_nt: TGTGCCAGCAGCGCTAGCTATGAGCAGTTCTTC